The 18 T cell receptor beta chains listed next were all sequenced from one sample in a study of cytomegalovirus exposure and HLA in healthy donors. The PCR employed 60 Vbeta primers together with 13 Jbeta primers. The data were produced by immunoSEQ multiplex PCR, yet TCRdb's version contains in-frame clones alone and is incomplete. The sample yields just over 150,000 clones, under 90% seen once. The sample comprised PBMCs. The receptors originated from a man aged 18-30 years in good health and CMV-seronegative.

This clone was seen only once. The genes are TRBV27 and TRBJ1-2; 8 bases line up with TRBD1. J was trimmed by 4 bases and V by 3 bases; bases with no gene match: 4. CDR3 length: 14 residues. The V gene's germline CDR1 is MNHEY and CDR2 SMNVEV (reference sequence). DNA of the CDR3: TGTGCCAGCAGTTTTTCAGGGGGCCCCTATGGCTACACCTTC. Residues: CASSFSGGPYGYTF.

The rearrangement joins TRBV30 to TRBJ1-6, with no clear D. The CDR3 extends over 12 amino acids. Germline V gene data show CDR1 as GTSNPN and CDR2 as SVGIG (reference sequence). Trimming removed 2 bases from V and 7 bases from J, with 6 bases in between. DNA for the CDR3: TGTGCCTGGAGTCCCAGAAATTCACCCCTCCACTTT. This gives the protein CAWSPRNSPLHF.

The genes are TRBV28 and TRBJ2-3, with D tentatively TRBD1 (6 bases). Germline lookup yields CDR1 MDHEN and CDR2 SYDVKM. The CDR3 has 14 amino acids. The V and J ends lost 2 bases and 6 bases respectively, with 12 bases between them. The CDR3 here is CASSLTGSGDTQYF. The CDR3 region has the DNA TGTGCCAGCAGTTTAACAGGGTCGGGGGATACGCAGTATTTT.

The gene calls are TRBV18 and TRBJ1-1; 11 bases map to TRBD1. Germline assignment: CDR1 KGHSH and CDR2 LQKENI. The CDR3 is made up of 17 amino acids. V was clipped by 3 bases and J by 4 bases; unmatched bases: 10. The CDR3 nucleotides are TGTGCCAGCTCACCCTCAGCGGGACAGGGGGAGAGCACTGAAGCTTTCTTT. Translating gives CASSPSAGQGESTEAFF.

The V and J genes are TRBV27 and TRBJ2-3; D is perhaps TRBD1 (6 bases). This CDR3 has 14 amino acids. From germline, CDR1 is MNHEY and CDR2 SMNVEV (reference sequence). V was trimmed by 8 bases and J by 1 base, leaving 13 bases between them. CDR3 in amino acids: CASRRGGGTDTQYF. In DNA form, the CDR3 reads TGTGCCAGCCGGAGAGGGGGAGGCACAGATACGCAGTATTTT.

This chain joins TRBV27 and TRBJ2-5; D is possibly TRBD1 (5 bases). CDR1 is MNHEY, CDR2 SMNVEV, per germline (reference sequence). Deletions cut 3 bases from V and 5 bases from J, with 10 bases between. This CDR3 spans 13 amino acids. The CDR3 spells CASSLLGAETQYF. The CDR3, as DNA: TGTGCCAGCAGTTTGCTAGGGGCGGAGACCCAGTACTTC.

The V call is TRBV6-6, the J call TRBJ1-2; 7 positions match TRBD1. Germline V lookup: CDR1 MNHNY, CDR2 SVGAGI (reference sequence). The V and J ends lost 6 bases and 4 bases, in that order; junction bases with no gene match: 11. CDR3 size: 15 residues. CDR3 residues: CASRTPGQRAYGYTF. The CDR3 DNA is TGTGCCAGCAGAACTCCGGGACAGCGTGCCTATGGCTACACCTTC.

The chain uses TRBV18 and TRBJ1-2; D unclear. V lost 0 bases and J 3 bases, leaving 8 bases between the germline ends. CDR3 length: 14 amino acids. Germline values: CDR1 KGHSH, CDR2 LQKENI. The CDR3 protein is CASSPPSQDYGYTF. In DNA form, the CDR3 reads TGTGCCAGCTCACCACCCTCCCAGGACTATGGCTACACCTTC. The whole variable domain, filled in from reference TRBV18 and TRBJ1-2, reads NAGVMQNPRHLVRRRGQEARLRCSPMKGHSHVYWYRQLPEEGLKFMVYLQKENIIDESGMPKERFSAEFPKEGPSILRIQQVVRGDSAAYFCASSPPSQDYGYTFGSGTRLTVV.

The V gene is TRBV20-1, the J gene TRBJ2-5, with D unresolved. The CDR3 runs 11 residues. Trimming removed 5 bases from V and 0 bases from J, with 4 bases in between. The germline gives CDR1 DFQATT, CDR2 SNEGSKA (reference sequence). DNA of the CDR3: TGCAGTGCTCACTACCAAGAGACCCAGTACTTC. Amino acids: CSAHYQETQYF.

The V call is TRBV10-3, the J call TRBJ2-7; D gene unclear. From germline, CDR1 is ENHRY and CDR2 SYGVKD. Between the trimmed V and J ends, which lost 5 bases and 3 bases, there was a span of 8 bases. The CDR3 loop spans 12 amino acids. This CDR3 is CAISWNSYEQYF. The CDR3, as DNA: TGTGCCATCAGTTGGAACAGCTACGAGCAGTACTTC.

Worth noting for this clone: Additional DNA sequences in this sample encode the identical CDR3. V usage is TRBV19 and J usage is TRBJ2-2, with TRBD2 matching 7 bases. The V and J ends lost 1 base and 1 base, in that order; junction bases with no gene match: 0. The CDR3 totals 15 residues. Germline V gene sequence: CDR1 LNHDA, CDR2 SQIVND (reference sequence). The CDR3 spells CASSIAGGNTGELFF. The CDR3 DNA sequence: TGTGCCAGTAGTATAGCGGGGGGGAACACCGGGGAGCTGTTTTTT. Full variable domain (rest looked up from reference TRBV19 and TRBJ2-2): DGGITQSPKYLFRKEGQNVTLSCEQNLNHDAMYWYRQDPGQGLRLIYYSQIVNDFQKGDIAEGYSVSREKKESFPLTVTSAQKNPTAFYLCASSIAGGNTGELFFGEGSRLTVL.

The V and J genes are TRBV28 and TRBJ1-2; D is uncertain. Per germline, CDR1 MDHEN and CDR2 SYDVKM. This CDR3 comprises 11 residues. The V gene lost 10 bases and the J gene lost 0 bases, with 6 bases spanning the gap. Here the CDR3 DNA reads TGTGCCACAGACACTAACTATGGCTACACCTTC. Amino acid sequence: CATDTNYGYTF.

This clone was observed once. The gene calls are TRBV15 and TRBJ1-5; 7 bases fit TRBD1. Germline CDR1 reads LNHNV; CDR2 reads YYDKDF (reference sequence). J gave up 6 bases and V 5 bases, and 7 bases lay outside the gene matches. CDR3 size: 14 residues. CDR3 sequence (DNA): TGTGCCACCAGCGCCGACAGGGCGGCTCAGCCCCAGCATTTT. This sequence encodes CATSADRAAQPQHF.

The CDR3 is CASSPGGGDTEAFF. The CDR3 DNA is TGTGCCAGCAGCCCGGGGGGCGGTGACACTGAAGCTTTCTTT. The gene calls are TRBV5-6 and TRBJ1-1, with D perhaps TRBD1 (6 bases). The CDR3 sequence is 14 residues long. Germline V gene lookup returns CDR1 SGHDT and CDR2 YYEEEE. Trimming took 4 bases from V and 3 from J, leaving 13 bases between them.

The CDR3 here is CASSHRGKGDPDTQYF. The CDR3 region has the DNA TGCGCCAGCAGCCATAGAGGAAAGGGGGATCCAGATACGCAGTATTTT. V and J are TRBV4-1 and TRBJ2-3, with D tentatively TRBD1 (6 bases). The CDR3 loop spans 16 amino acids. Germline assignment: CDR1 MGHRA and CDR2 YSYEKL. Trimming shortened V by 3 bases and J by 4 bases, and 17 bases separated the two germline ends.

The rearrangement links TRBV5-4 to TRBJ2-1; 10 bases line up with TRBD2. V lost 5 bases to trimming and J lost 5 bases; unmatched junction nucleotides: 4. Germline CDR1 is SGHNT and CDR2 is YYREEE (reference sequence). This CDR3 is 14 amino acids long. The CDR3 region has the DNA TGTGCCAGCAGAAAAGCGGGAGGGAACAATGAGCAGTTCTTC. The encoded protein is CASRKAGGNNEQFF.

CDR3 region: CASSLELEETQYF. Written as DNA, the CDR3 is TGTGCCAGCAGCTTAGAACTAGAAGAGACCCAGTACTTC. V and J are TRBV7-2 and TRBJ2-5, with a possible D match to TRBD2 (5 bases). Germline CDR1 and CDR2: SGHTA and FQGNSA. With 1 base removed from V and 3 bases from J, the gap between germline ends came to 6 bases. CDR3 length: 13 amino acids.

V is TRBV28 and J is TRBJ2-5; D perhaps matches TRBD1 (6 bases). The J call is doubtful: the DNA matches TRBJ2-7 better. This CDR3 is 12 amino acids long. Germline V gene data show CDR1 as MDHEN and CDR2 as SYDVKM. CDR3 region: CASRKTGSEQYF. DNA of the CDR3: TGTGCCAGCAGAAAGACAGGCTCCGAGCAGTACTTC.